In its sample, the clone carrying this TCR beta chain was seen a few times. As yet, its antigen is unknown. The length of the CDR3 is 16 residues. In germline, CDR1 is SGHDT, CDR2 YYEEEE. V lost 2 bases, J lost 5 bases, and 11 bases stayed unmatched. The source of the sample is a study of T cell repertoires in cytomegalovirus infection. As for the study in general: Public TCR beta signatures marked donors with CMV infection and the matching HLA.

Via MiXCR, TCRdb re-called the reads, giving one row per CDR3 protein. The sample records under 800,000 distinct CDR3 sequences, 20% to 25% being singletons. Whole-study results and caveats: In two of eight donors, the top clonotype was HLA-C-restricted CMV-specific. Summed frequency of shared TCR beta families picked out CMV carriers who also had the relevant HLA.

The gene calls are TRBV5-6 and TRBJ2-5, with TRBD2 matching over 8 bases. The clonotype comes from a human donor in good health (CMV status not recorded). Some clones in this sample may be carry-over from other donors' samples. Source material: CD8+ T cells from PBMCs. The CDR3 coding sequence is TGTGCCAGCAGCTTTCGCCAGCGGGGGTCCTGGGAGACCCAGTACTTC. Translated, it gives CASSFRQRGSWETQYF. Full variable domain (remainder filled in from reference TRBV5-6 and TRBJ2-5): DAGVTQSPTHLIKTRGQQVTLRCSPKSGHDTVSWYQQALGQGPQFIFQYYEEEERQRGNFPDRFSGHQFPNYSSELNVNALLLGDSALYLCASSFRQRGSWETQYFGPGTRLLVL.